This note documents a single T cell receptor (beta chain) sequence. Generated by immunoSEQ multiplex PCR, the TCRdb table keeps only in-frame clones and is missing some. Of about 62,000 clones listed, 82% are singletons. The sample belongs to a study of OX40 agonist ivuxolimab in advanced cancers. The V segment lost 6 bases and the J segment 2 bases; nucleotides outside the gene matches: 5. The V gene's germline CDR1 is ENHRY and CDR2 SYGVKD. CDR3 length equals 14 residues. The TCR originated in an adult with an advanced solid tumor such as melanoma, head and neck, liver or kidney cancer. The chain has TRBV10-3 and TRBJ2-5; 8 positions match TRBD1. Here the sequenced sample was CD4+ or CD8+ T cells sorted from blood, taken in a trial of the OX40 agonist ivuxolimab. CDR3 amino acids: CAISLTGVQETQYF. The CDR3 DNA sequence: TGTGCCATCAGCCTGACAGGGGTACAAGAGACCCAGTACTTC.